One sample yielded the 2 T cell receptor beta chains listed below, sequenced in a study of CD8 T cells in ankylosing spondylitis. Study findings and constraints: Among TCR beta sequences, a motif of eight or nine highly homologous variants appeared characteristic of ankylosing spondylitis blood.

No antigen has been assigned to these receptors. TCRdb analysed the 5' RACE reads with MiXCR anew, one entry per CDR3 protein. This table has about 390,000 distinct CDR3 sequences, about a fifth appearing once. The sequencing sample was made of blood, either unsorted or a sorted T cell fraction (not recorded which). The receptors here all came from a male donor with ankylosing spondylitis.

The J gene is TRBJ2-3, the V gene TRBV5-1; 9 positions match TRBD1. The CDR3 spans 16 residues. The V segment lost 0 bases and the J segment 5 bases; nucleotides outside the gene matches: 7. Looked up from germline, CDR1 is SGHRS and CDR2 is YFSETQ. CDR3 residues: CASSLGGQGGGDTQYF. The CDR3 bases are TGCGCCAGCAGCTTGGGGGGACAGGGCGGCGGAGATACGCAGTATTTT.

The chain uses TRBV6-4 and TRBJ1-2; D unresolved. The CDR3 length is 11 residues. Per germline, CDR1 MRHNA and CDR2 SNTAGT. V lost 0 bases, J lost 4 bases, and 0 bases lay in between. The CDR3 loop is CASSDSYGYTF. The CDR3, as DNA: TGTGCCAGCAGTGACTCCTATGGCTACACCTTC.